These 7 T cell receptor beta chains came from one sample sequenced in a study of T cell repertoires in cytomegalovirus infection. Each CDR3 protein is one row after TCRdb ran MiXCR on the reads. The sample holds about 740,000 distinct CDR3 sequences, about 40% seen once. The material sequenced was PBMCs. These receptors were taken from a human donor in good health (CMV status not recorded). Some clones in this sample may be carry-over from other donors' samples.

V and J are TRBV27 and TRBJ1-1, with no clear D. Germline-derived CDR1 and CDR2 are MNHEY and SMNVEV (reference sequence). V was clipped by 6 bases and J by 7 bases, with 12 bases between them. This CDR3 has 12 amino acids. The CDR3 spells CASRTPYNEAFF. As DNA, the CDR3 is TGTGCCAGCAGGACGCCTTACAATGAAGCTTTCTTT.

There are many counts of this clonotype. V usage is TRBV6-2 or TRBV6-3 and J usage is TRBJ1-5; tentatively, D is TRBD1 (5 bases). There are 16 residues in the CDR3. Germline V gives CDR1 MNHEY, CDR2 SVGEGT. V shed 5 bases and J shed 0 bases, with 14 bases lying between them. DNA for the CDR3: TGTGCCAGCAGTACGGCGGGACGGATTAGCAATCAGCCCCAGCATTTT. It encodes CASSTAGRISNQPQHF.

This clonotype was counted between two and nine times. The CDR3 is CATSSASGVYHEQYF. The CDR3 DNA sequence: TGTGCCACCAGCAGCGCCTCCGGGGTTTACCACGAGCAGTACTTC. The rearrangement uses TRBV15 and TRBJ2-7; possibly TRBD2 for D (5 bases). Germline V gives CDR1 LNHNV, CDR2 YYDKDF (reference sequence). The CDR3 spans 15 residues. V dropped 3 bases and J dropped 5 bases, with 17 bases sitting between them.

V usage is TRBV19 and J usage is TRBJ1-1; D remains unclear. This CDR3 has 13 residues. Germline V CDR1 and CDR2: LNHDA, SQIVND (reference sequence). The V end was cut by 7 bases, the J end by 4 bases, with 13 bases between. CDR3 region: CASKGLLGTEAFF. The CDR3 nucleotides are TGTGCCAGTAAGGGTCTACTGGGCACTGAAGCTTTCTTT.

This clonotype was observed at least ten times. The chain is built from TRBV7-8 and TRBJ2-7, with 13 bases identical to TRBD2. The germline V gene has CDR1 SGHVS and CDR2 FQNEAQ. The V segment lost 3 bases and the J segment 2 bases; nucleotides outside the gene matches: 7. This CDR3 region has 17 residues. CDR3 bases: TGTGCCAGCAGCTTCGGACTAGCGGGAGCCCCTCCCTACGAGCAGTACTTC. It translates to CASSFGLAGAPPYEQYF.

This clonotype was picked up a small number of times. The chain carries TRBV20-1 and TRBJ2-3; 12 bases are shared with TRBD2. Germline V lookup: CDR1 DFQATT, CDR2 SNEGSKA (reference sequence). V dropped 6 bases and J dropped 4; count of bases not matched to a gene: 8. This CDR3 has 15 amino acids. CDR3 amino acids: CSARRTSGNPDTQYF. The CDR3 nucleotides read TGCAGTGCCCGCAGGACTAGCGGGAACCCAGATACGCAGTATTTT.

There are many counts of this clonotype. The chain links TRBV7-8 to TRBJ2-7; 9 nucleotides align to TRBD1. V was clipped by 5 bases and J by 3 bases; unmatched bases: 8. Germline V CDR1 and CDR2: SGHVS, FQNEAQ. The CDR3 consists of 15 residues. This chain's CDR3 is CASSHRDRVFYEQYF. The CDR3 DNA sequence: TGTGCCAGCAGCCACCGGGACAGGGTTTTCTACGAGCAGTACTTC.